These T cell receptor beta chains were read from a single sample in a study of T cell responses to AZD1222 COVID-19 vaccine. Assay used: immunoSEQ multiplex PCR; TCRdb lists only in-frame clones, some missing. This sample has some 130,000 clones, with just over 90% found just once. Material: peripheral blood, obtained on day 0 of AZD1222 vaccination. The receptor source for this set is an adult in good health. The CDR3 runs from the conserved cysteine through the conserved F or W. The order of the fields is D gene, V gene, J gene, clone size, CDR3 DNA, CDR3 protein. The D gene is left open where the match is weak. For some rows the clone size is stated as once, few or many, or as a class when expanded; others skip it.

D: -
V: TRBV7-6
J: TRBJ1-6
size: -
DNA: TGTGCCAGCAGCTTTAAAAGTAATAATTCACCCCTCCACTTT
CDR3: CASSFKSNNSPLHF

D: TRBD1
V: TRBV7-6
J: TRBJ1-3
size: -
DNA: TGTGCCAGCAGCTTAGGACAGGGGGGAGGAAACACCATATATTTT
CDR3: CASSLGQGGGNTIYF

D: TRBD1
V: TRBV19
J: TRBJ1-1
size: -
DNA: TGTGCCAGTCGGGACAGGTCCCTGAACACTGAAGCTTTCTTT
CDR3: CASRDRSLNTEAFF

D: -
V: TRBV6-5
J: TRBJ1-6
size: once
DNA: TGTGCCAGCAACCGACCGGGCTTGGGTTCACCCCTCCACTTT
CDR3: CASNRPGLGSPLHF

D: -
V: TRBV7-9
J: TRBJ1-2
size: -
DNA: TGTGCCAGCAGCTTTCGACAGGATGGCTACACCTTC
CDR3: CASSFRQDGYTF

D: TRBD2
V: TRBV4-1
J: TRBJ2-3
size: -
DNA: TGCGCCAGCAGCCCTCTATCGGGGGGGCCGACAGATACGCAGTATTTT
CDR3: CASSPLSGGPTDTQYF

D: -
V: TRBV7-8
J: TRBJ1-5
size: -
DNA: TGTGCCAGCAGCTCCCCGGACGGAAGAAGCAATCAGCCCCAGCATTTT
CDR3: CASSSPDGRSNQPQHF

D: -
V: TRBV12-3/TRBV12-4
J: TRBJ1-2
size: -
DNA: TGTGCCAGCAGTTTAACCAGGGCGTATGGCTACACCTTC
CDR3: CASSLTRAYGYTF

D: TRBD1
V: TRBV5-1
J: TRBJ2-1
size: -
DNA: TGCGCCAGCAGCTGGACAGGGGTGGATGAGCAGTTCTTC
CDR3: CASSWTGVDEQFF

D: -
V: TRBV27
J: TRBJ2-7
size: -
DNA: TGTGCCAGCAGTTTAAGTGGGTTAAGGTTCTACGAGCAGTACTTC
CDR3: CASSLSGLRFYEQYF

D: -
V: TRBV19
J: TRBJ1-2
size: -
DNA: TGTGCCAGTACCCGGGACCCCCATGCAAACTATGGCTACACCTTC
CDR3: CASTRDPHANYGYTF

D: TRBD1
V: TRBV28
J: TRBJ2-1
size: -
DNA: TGTGCCAGCAGTTTCCCGACAGGGGGCTCCGACCTAAATGAGCAGTTCTTC
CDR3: CASSFPTGGSDLNEQFF

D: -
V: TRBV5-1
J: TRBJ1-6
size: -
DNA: TGCGCCAGCACCCCGTCATTGACGACGGGAGGCGATAATTCACCCCTCCACTTT
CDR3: CASTPSLTTGGDNSPLHF

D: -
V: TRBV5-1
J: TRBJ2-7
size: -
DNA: TGCGCCAGCAGCCAGATCCATACTAGCAACGAGCAGTACTTC
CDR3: CASSQIHTSNEQYF

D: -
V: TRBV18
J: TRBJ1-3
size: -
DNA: TGTGCCAGCTCACCCCGGGCCCCGAGGGAAAACACCATATATTTT
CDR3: CASSPRAPRENTIYF

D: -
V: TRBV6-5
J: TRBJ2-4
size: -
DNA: TGTGCCAGCAGCCTAGGGTGGGGCATTCAGTACTTC
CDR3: CASSLGWGIQYF

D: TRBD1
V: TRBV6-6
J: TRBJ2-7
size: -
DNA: TGTGCCAGCAGTTCCTTAGGACAGGGCGGGCGCTACGAGCAGTACTTC
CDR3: CASSSLGQGGRYEQYF

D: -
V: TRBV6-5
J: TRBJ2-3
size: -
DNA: TGTGCCAGCAGTTACTCGCTCAGGGTTGAAGATACGCAGTATTTT
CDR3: CASSYSLRVEDTQYF

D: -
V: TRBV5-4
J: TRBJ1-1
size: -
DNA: TGTGCCAGCAGCTTGGGGACCGCCATGAACACTGAAGCTTTCTTT
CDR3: CASSLGTAMNTEAFF

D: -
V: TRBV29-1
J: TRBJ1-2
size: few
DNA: TGCAGCGTTCTATCACGGAACTATGGCTACACCTTC
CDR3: CSVLSRNYGYTF

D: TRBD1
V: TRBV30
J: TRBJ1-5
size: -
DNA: TGTGCCTGGAGACAGGGGGCGCGTCAGCCCCAGCATTTT
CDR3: CAWRQGARQPQHF

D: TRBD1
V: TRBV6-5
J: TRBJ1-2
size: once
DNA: TGTGCCAGCAGTTCGTCTCCCAGGGGGAACTATGGCTACACCTTC
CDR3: CASSSSPRGNYGYTF

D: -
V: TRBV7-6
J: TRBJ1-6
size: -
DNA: TGTGCCAGCAGCCCGGGACCGACGAATTCACCCCTCCACTTT
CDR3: CASSPGPTNSPLHF

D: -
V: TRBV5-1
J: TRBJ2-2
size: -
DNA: TGCGCCAGCAGCCCGCGCGGTCCTAGTTTCACCGGGGAGCTGTTTTTT
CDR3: CASSPRGPSFTGELFF

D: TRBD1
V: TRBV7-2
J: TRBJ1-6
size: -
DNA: TGTGCCAGCAGCATGGGGACAGGGGGACGATCACCCCTCCACTTT
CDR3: CASSMGTGGRSPLHF

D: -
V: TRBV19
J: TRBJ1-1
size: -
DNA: TGTGCCAGTAGTATCGGCGGAAGTTTGACTGAAGCTTTCTTT
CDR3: CASSIGGSLTEAFF

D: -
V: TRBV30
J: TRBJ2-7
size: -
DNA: TGTGCCCGCAACCTGGGGTACGAGCAGTACTTC
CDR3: CARNLGYEQYF

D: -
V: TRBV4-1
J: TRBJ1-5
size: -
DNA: TGCGCCAGCAGCCAAGATGCGTCAGGGAATTGGGGCAATCAGCCCCAGCATTTT
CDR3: CASSQDASGNWGNQPQHF

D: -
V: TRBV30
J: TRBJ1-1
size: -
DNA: TGTGCCTGGAGTCCCCGGAACACTGAAGCTTTCTTT
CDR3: CAWSPRNTEAFF

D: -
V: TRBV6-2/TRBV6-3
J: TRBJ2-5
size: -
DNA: TGTGCCAGCAGTTACCGGATAGACAGGGAGGAAGAGACCCAGTACTTC
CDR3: CASSYRIDREEETQYF

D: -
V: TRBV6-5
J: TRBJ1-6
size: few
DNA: TGTGCCAGCAGTTATAACAGGGCTCGTCGTTCACCCCTCCACTTT
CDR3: CASSYNRARRSPLHF

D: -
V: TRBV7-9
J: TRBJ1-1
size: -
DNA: TGTGCCAGCCAACGGGGGGACACTGAAGCTTTCTTT
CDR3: CASQRGDTEAFF

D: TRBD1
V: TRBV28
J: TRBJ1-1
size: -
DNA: TGTGCCAGCAGTTTATATAGGACAGGTCGTTCTGAAGCTTTCTTT
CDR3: CASSLYRTGRSEAFF

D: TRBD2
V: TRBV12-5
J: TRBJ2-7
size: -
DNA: TGTGCTAGTGGTTTGGTATATCGCGGGGGAGTACATAATAGCTCCTACGAGCAGTACTTC
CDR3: CASGLVYRGGVHNSSYEQYF

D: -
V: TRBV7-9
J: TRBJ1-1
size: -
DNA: TGTGCCAGCAGCTTTGGGGGCCTGGCCGCTGAAGCTTTCTTT
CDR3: CASSFGGLAAEAFF

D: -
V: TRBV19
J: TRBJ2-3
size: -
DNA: TGTGCCAGTAGTATCGGGGGCACAGATACGCAGTATTTT
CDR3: CASSIGGTDTQYF

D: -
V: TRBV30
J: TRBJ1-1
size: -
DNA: TGTGCCTGGAGTGTTGGATCGGTCACTGAAGCTTTCTTT
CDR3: CAWSVGSVTEAFF

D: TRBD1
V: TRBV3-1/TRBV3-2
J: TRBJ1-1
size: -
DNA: TGTGCCAGCAGCCAAGAGGGGTGGCAGGGGGTCGCTTTCTTT
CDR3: CASSQEGWQGVAFF

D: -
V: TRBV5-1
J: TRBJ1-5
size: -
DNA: TGCGCCAGCAGCCACGGGACCCTACAGAATCAGCCCCAGCATTTT
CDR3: CASSHGTLQNQPQHF

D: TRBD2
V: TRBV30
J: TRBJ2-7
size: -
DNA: TGTGCCTTGCGGGGGGCAACCTACGAGCAGTACTTC
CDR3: CALRGATYEQYF

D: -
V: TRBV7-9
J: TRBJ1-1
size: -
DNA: TGTGCCAGCAGCCCCGGGGGGGTGAACACTGAAGCTTTCTTT
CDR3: CASSPGGVNTEAFF

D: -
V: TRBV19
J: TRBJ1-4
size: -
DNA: TGTGCCAGTAGCCAGGGGATGCCTGAAAAACTGTTTTTT
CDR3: CASSQGMPEKLFF

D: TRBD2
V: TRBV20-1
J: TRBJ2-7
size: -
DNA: TGCAGTGCTAGTCGGTTTCTAGCGGGGTACAACTACGAGCAGTACTTC
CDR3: CSASRFLAGYNYEQYF

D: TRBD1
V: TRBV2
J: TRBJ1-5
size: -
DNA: TGTGCCAGCAGTGAGGGGCAGGGGGATCAGCCCCAGCATTTT
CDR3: CASSEGQGDQPQHF